The rows below give T cell receptor beta chains drawn from one sample of a study of tumor-infiltrating lymphocytes in primary liver carcinoma. MiXCR was run by TCRdb on the multiplex PCR reads, yielding one entry per CDR3 protein. The table records approximately 300,000 distinct CDR3 sequences, 55% to 65% of them present only once. Specimen: peripheral blood. All receptors derive from a man aged 40-49 years with primary liver carcinoma and hepatitis B virus infection. Each CDR3 is given with its conserved first and last residue. The D gene is left open where the match is weak. Rows may omit the clone size; those that give it use once, few, many or a size class.

-	once	TRBV14	TRBJ2-5	CAISQRAPTLETQYF	TGTGCCATCAGCCAACGAGCGCCCACCCTGGAGACCCAGTACTTC
TRBD2	many	TRBV6-2/TRBV6-3	TRBJ2-5	CASRISSGRQETQYF	TGTGCCAGCAGGATCTCTAGCGGCCGCCAAGAGACCCAGTACTTC
-	-	TRBV4-1	TRBJ2-5	CASSQDTLMGETQYF	TGCGCCAGCAGCCAAGATACCTTGATGGGGGAGACCCAGTACTTC
-	-	TRBV29-1	TRBJ2-1	CIVRSGRDNEQFF	TGCATCGTCCGAAGTGGACGGGACAATGAACAGTTCTTC
TRBD1	-	TRBV28	TRBJ2-2	CASTTGAPGELFF	TGTGCCAGCACCACAGGGGCGCCCGGGGAGCTGTTTTTT
-	-	TRBV29-1	TRBJ1-3	CNVETGRGGNTIYF	TGCAACGTTGAAACGGGCAGGGGTGGAAACACCATATATTTT
-	many	TRBV29-1	TRBJ2-1	CSVLPGSNEQFF	TGCAGCGTCCTTCCAGGGAGCAATGAGCAGTTCTTC
-	-	TRBV11-1	TRBJ2-3	CAGSRNSIATDTQYF	TGTGCCGGCAGCCGGAACAGTATCGCCACAGATACGCAGTATTTT
-	-	TRBV5-5	TRBJ2-1	CASSVETYNELFF	TGTGCCAGCAGCGTAGAGACCTACAATGAGCTGTTCTTC
-	-	TRBV6-5	TRBJ2-2	CASSYLTGWSGELFF	TGTGCCAGCAGTTACTTAACAGGCTGGAGCGGGGAGCTGTTTTTT
-	medium-sized	TRBV6-5	TRBJ2-1	CASRQGGNEQFF	TGTGCCAGCAGACAGGGGGGGAATGAGCAGTTCTTC
-	-	TRBV21-1	TRBJ2-7	CASSPTVGGSGRRGYEQYF	TGTGCCAGCAGCCCGACGGTAGGGGGTAGCGGGAGGAGGGGCTACGAGCAGTACTTC
-	once	TRBV11-3	TRBJ2-3	CASSAGLRSESTDTQYF	TGTGCCAGCAGCGCGGGATTGAGGTCGGAAAGCACAGATACACAGTATTTT
-	-	TRBV28	TRBJ2-1	CASSFDGNYNEQFF	TGTGCCAGCAGTTTTGACGGGAACTACAATGAGCAGTTCTTC
TRBD1	-	TRBV6-1	TRBJ1-5	CSSSEKRTGFGQPQLF	TGTTCCAGCAGTGAAAAGCGGACAGGGTTTGGGCAGCCCCAGCTTTTT
-	many	TRBV12-3/TRBV12-4	TRBJ1-1	CASSLVRGRTEAFF	TGTGCCAGCAGCCTCGTCCGGGGAAGAACTGAAGCTTTCTTT
-	-	TRBV1	TRBJ2-7	CTSSRRTAPYEQYF	TGCACCAGCAGCCGGAGGACAGCCCCCTACGAGCAGTACTTC
-	-	TRBV11-1	TRBJ2-5	CASSSSQEAQYF	TGTGCCAGCAGCAGCAGCCAGGAGGCCCAGTACTTC
-	-	TRBV5-1	TRBJ2-7	CASSFASERGEQYF	TGCGCCAGCAGCTTTGCCAGCGAACGGGGGGAGCAGTACTTC
-	-	TRBV4-1	TRBJ2-1	CASRRPRLVRSYNEQFF	TGCGCCAGCAGGAGGCCCCGACTAGTAAGGTCCTACAATGAGCAGTTCTTC
-	-	TRBV4-3	TRBJ2-3	CASSQSPGSTDTQYF	TGCGCCAGCAGCCAATCCCCTGGGTCTACAGATACGCAGTATTTT
TRBD2	-	TRBV6-1	TRBJ2-3	CTSSGTYTDTQYF	TGTACCAGCAGCGGGACCTACACAGATACGCAGTATTTT
TRBD2	-	TRBV10-1	TRBJ2-2	CASSDVGLAGNTGELFF	TGCGCCAGCAGTGATGTTGGCCTAGCGGGGAACACCGGGGAGCTGTTTTTT
TRBD2	once	TRBV4-1	TRBJ2-1	CVSSQEAGVEQFF	TGCGTCAGCAGCCAAGAAGCGGGAGTTGAGCAGTTCTTC
-	-	TRBV5-4	TRBJ2-1	CTSSLAGGSSRNEQFF	TGTACCAGCAGCTTGGCCGGAGGGAGCTCTAGGAATGAGCAGTTCTTC
TRBD2	few	TRBV10-3	TRBJ2-1	CATGPGGTPSEDEQFF	TGTGCCACCGGACCCGGGGGGACGCCCTCGGAAGATGAGCAGTTCTTC
-	-	TRBV12-3/TRBV12-4	TRBJ1-1	CASGSSDANTEAFF	TGTGCAAGCGGCTCTTCCGATGCGAACACTGAAGCTTTCTTT
TRBD2	-	TRBV6-2/TRBV6-3	TRBJ2-7	CAGTLAGGPYEQYF	TGTGCCGGCACCCTAGCGGGAGGGCCCTACGAGCAGTACTTC
TRBD1	-	TRBV6-6	TRBJ1-4	CASSATGALNEKLFF	TGTGCCAGCAGTGCCACAGGGGCCCTTAATGAAAAACTGTTTTTT
TRBD1	-	TRBV11-2	TRBJ1-1	CASSVQGSSEAFF	TGTGCCAGCAGCGTACAGGGGTCCAGCGAAGCTTTCTTT
TRBD1	-	TRBV29-1	TRBJ2-2	CSTNTGTDTNTGELFF	TGCAGCACCAATACCGGGACAGACACGAACACCGGGGAGCTGTTTTTT
-	-	TRBV11-2	TRBJ2-3	CASSSPTWIGMPDAQYF	TGTGCCAGCAGCTCCCCGACCTGGATAGGGATGCCAGATGCGCAGTATTTT
TRBD1	many	TRBV11-1	TRBJ2-7	CASSRDRVIAYEQYF	TGTGCCAGCAGCCGGGACAGAGTTATCGCCTACGAGCAGTACTTC
-	-	TRBV11-1	TRBJ2-7	CASSLVTPGGYEQYF	TGTGCCAGCAGCCTCGTGACCCCCGGGGGATACGAGCAGTACTTC
-	many	TRBV6-1	TRBJ2-3	CASSWGAGTDTQYF	TGTGCCAGCAGTTGGGGAGCCGGCACAGATACGCAGTATTTT
-	many	TRBV6-5	TRBJ2-7	CASKRRTISSYEQYF	TGTGCCAGCAAACGCAGGACAATAAGCTCCTACGAGCAGTACTTC
TRBD2	many	TRBV29-1	TRBJ2-1	CSVSLAGGDNEQFF	TGCAGCGTGTCCCTAGCGGGAGGAGACAATGAGCAGTTCTTC